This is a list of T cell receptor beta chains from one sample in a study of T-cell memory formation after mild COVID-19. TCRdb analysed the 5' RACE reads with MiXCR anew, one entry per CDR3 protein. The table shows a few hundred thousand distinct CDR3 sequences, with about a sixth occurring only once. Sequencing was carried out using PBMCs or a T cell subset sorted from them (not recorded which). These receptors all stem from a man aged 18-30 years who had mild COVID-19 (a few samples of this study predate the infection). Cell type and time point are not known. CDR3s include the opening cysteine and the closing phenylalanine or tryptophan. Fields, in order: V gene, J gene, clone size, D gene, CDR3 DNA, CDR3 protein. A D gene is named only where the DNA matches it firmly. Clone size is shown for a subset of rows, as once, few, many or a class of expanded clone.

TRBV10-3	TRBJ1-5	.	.	TGTGCCATCAGTGAGTCGCTGGCCGGAAATCAGCCCCAGCATTTT	CAISESLAGNQPQHF
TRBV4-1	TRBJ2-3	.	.	TGCGCCAGCAGCCAAGCCCGGGCCAGAGCAGATACGCAGTATTTT	CASSQARARADTQYF
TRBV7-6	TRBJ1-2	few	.	TGTGCCAGCAGCTCACTTGCCCGGTGGGGCTACACCTTC	CASSSLARWGYTF
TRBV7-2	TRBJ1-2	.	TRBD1	TGTGCCAGCAGCTTAGCCGGGACAGGGGGCGACGTCTATGGCTACACCTTC	CASSLAGTGGDVYGYTF
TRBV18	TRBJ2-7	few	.	TGTGCCAGCTCACCCCGTGGGGGGTCCCCCTACGAGCAGTACTTC	CASSPRGGSPYEQYF
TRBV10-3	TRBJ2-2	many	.	TGTGCCATCAGTGAGGGACAGAACACCGGGGAGCTGTTTTTT	CAISEGQNTGELFF
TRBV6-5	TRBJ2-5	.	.	TGTGCCAGCAGTTACTCTTTTGGGGAGACCCAGTACTTC	CASSYSFGETQYF
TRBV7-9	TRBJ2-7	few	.	TGTGCCAGCAGCTCTAAGGCCGGAAGCAGTTCCTACGAGCAGTACTTC	CASSSKAGSSSYEQYF
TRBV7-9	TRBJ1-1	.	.	TGTGCCAGCAGCCCGTGGAAAACTGAAGCTTTCTTT	CASSPWKTEAFF
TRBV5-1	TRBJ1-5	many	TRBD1	TGCGCCAGCAGCCGGGGGACAGGCGGACAGCCCCAGCATTTT	CASSRGTGGQPQHF
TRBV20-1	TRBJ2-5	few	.	TGCAGTGCTACACTTACAGACTGGGAGACCCAGTACTTC	CSATLTDWETQYF
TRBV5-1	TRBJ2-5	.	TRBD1	TGCGCCAGCAGCCCGACAGGGTTTCGGGAGACCCAGTACTTC	CASSPTGFRETQYF
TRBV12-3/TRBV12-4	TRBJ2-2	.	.	TGTGCCATCAACACCCGGGAGCAGAACACCGGGGAGCTGTTTTTT	CAINTREQNTGELFF
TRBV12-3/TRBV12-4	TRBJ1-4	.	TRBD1	TGTGCCAGCAGTCCCCGGCCAGGGGGTAATGAAAAACTGTTTTTT	CASSPRPGGNEKLFF
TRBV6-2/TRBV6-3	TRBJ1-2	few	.	TGTGCCAGCAGTTACGGGCATTTAAACTATGGCTACACCTTC	CASSYGHLNYGYTF
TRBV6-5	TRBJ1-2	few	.	TGTGCCAGCAGGGTTAGGCGGGGGACCTATGGCTACACCTTC	CASRVRRGTYGYTF
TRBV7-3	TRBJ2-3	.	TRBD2	TGTGCCAGCAGCCAAACTAGCGGGGTTAACACAGATACGCAGTATTTT	CASSQTSGVNTDTQYF
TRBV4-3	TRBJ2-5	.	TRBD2	TGCGCCAGCAGCCAAGCGGCTAGCGGGGGGGTTGAGACCCAGTACTTC	CASSQAASGGVETQYF
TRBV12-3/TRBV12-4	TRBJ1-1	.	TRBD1	TGTGCCAGCAGTTCGGGACAGGCGAACACTGAAGCTTTCTTT	CASSSGQANTEAFF
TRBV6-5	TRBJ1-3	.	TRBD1	TGTGCCAGCAGTTACTCGGGGGACAGCTCTGGAAACACCATATATTTT	CASSYSGDSSGNTIYF
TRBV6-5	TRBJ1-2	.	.	TGTGCCAGCAGTTACGTCAGGGCGTATGGCTACACCTTC	CASSYVRAYGYTF
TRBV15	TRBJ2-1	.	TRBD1	TGTGCCAGCAGCAATGACAGGGGAAAAGGCTATGAGCAGTTCTTC	CASSNDRGKGYEQFF
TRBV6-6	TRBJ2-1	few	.	TGTGCCAGCACCTCCAAAATGTGGGGGGTGTCGGACAATGAGCAGTTCTTC	CASTSKMWGVSDNEQFF
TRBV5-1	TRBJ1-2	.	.	TGCGCCAGCAGCTTGGCCCCGGACGTAGACTATGGCTACACCTTC	CASSLAPDVDYGYTF
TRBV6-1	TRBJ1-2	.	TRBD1	TGTGCCAGCAGCGGACAGGGTCGGTATGGCTACACCTTC	CASSGQGRYGYTF
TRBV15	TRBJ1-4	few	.	TGTGCCACCAGCAGAGTATCCGGGGCTGGGGAAAAACTGTTTTTT	CATSRVSGAGEKLFF
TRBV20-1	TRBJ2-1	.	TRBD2	TGCAGTGCTAGAGATGTGAGCGGGGGGGCCGGCGATGAGCAGTTCTTC	CSARDVSGGAGDEQFF
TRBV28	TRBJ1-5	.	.	TGTGCCAGCAGCGGACGGACCGATCAGCCCCAGCATTTT	CASSGRTDQPQHF
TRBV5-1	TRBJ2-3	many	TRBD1	TGCGCCAGCAGCTTGGAGGGACAGGGGGCAGATACGCAGTATTTT	CASSLEGQGADTQYF
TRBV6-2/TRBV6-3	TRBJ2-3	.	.	TGTGCCAGCAGTCCCAGTAGTAGCACAGATACGCAGTATTTT	CASSPSSSTDTQYF
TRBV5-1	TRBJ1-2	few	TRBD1	TGCGCCAGCAGCACCCGACAGGGGGGGGGAGGCTACACCTTC	CASSTRQGGGGYTF
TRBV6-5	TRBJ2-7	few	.	TGTGCCAGCAGTTACTCCACCGGGACCAGAGGACTCGCAGGCGAGCAGTACTTC	CASSYSTGTRGLAGEQYF
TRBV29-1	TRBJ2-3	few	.	TGCAGCGTTGAAGAGGCCCCCCCCGGCTACACAGATACGCAGTATTTT	CSVEEAPPGYTDTQYF
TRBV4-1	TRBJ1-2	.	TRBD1	TGCGCCAGCAGCCAATCCCCCCCAGGGGGCTTTATTTATGGCTATGGCTACACCTTC	CASSQSPPGGFIYGYGYTF
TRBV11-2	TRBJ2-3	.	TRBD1	TGTGCCAGCAGAACCCCTCGGGACAGGGGGCTTAATACGCAGTATTTT	CASRTPRDRGLNTQYF
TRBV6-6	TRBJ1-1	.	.	TGTGCCAGCAGTTACTCAGGGACTACGGTGTCCCCTGAAGCTTTCTTT	CASSYSGTTVSPEAFF
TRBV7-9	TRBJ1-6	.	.	TGTGCCAGCGAATACGGGCCTTACAGTTCACCCCTCCACTTT	CASEYGPYSSPLHF
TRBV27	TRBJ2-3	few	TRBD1	TGTGCCAGCAGTTTAAGGACAGGGGGCATGGATACGCAGTATTTT	CASSLRTGGMDTQYF
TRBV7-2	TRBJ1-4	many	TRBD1	TGTGCCAGCAGCCCCCGACAGGGAGTCGAAAAACTGTTTTTT	CASSPRQGVEKLFF
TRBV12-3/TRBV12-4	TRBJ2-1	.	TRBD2	TGTGCCAGCAGTTTCACCATACTAGCGGGGGAGTACAATGAGCAGTTCTTC	CASSFTILAGEYNEQFF
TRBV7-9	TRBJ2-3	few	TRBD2	TGTGCCAGCAGCGGGACTAGAGGTTCTGCTTGGTCCACAGATACGCAGTATTTT	CASSGTRGSAWSTDTQYF
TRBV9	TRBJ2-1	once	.	TGTGCCAGCAGCGTAGCGGGGTGGGCGGACTACAATGAGCAGTTCTTC	CASSVAGWADYNEQFF
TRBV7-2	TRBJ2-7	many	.	TGTGCCAGCTCATGGGCTTACGAGCAGTACTTC	CASSWAYEQYF
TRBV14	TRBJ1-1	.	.	TGTGCCACCGCGTTAATGGTACGAAACACTGAAGCTTTCTTT	CATALMVRNTEAFF
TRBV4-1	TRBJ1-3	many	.	TGCGCCAGCAGCCCGAGGAGCTCTGGAAACACCATATATTTT	CASSPRSSGNTIYF
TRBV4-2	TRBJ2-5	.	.	TGTGCCAGCAGCCAAGATTCGAGAACCCAAGAGACCCAGTACTTC	CASSQDSRTQETQYF
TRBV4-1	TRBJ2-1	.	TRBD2	TGCGCCAGCAGCCAAGCCCCTAGCGGACTCAACAATGAGCAGTTCTTC	CASSQAPSGLNNEQFF
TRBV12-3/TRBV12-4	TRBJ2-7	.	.	TGTGCCAGCAGCAGATCGGGTTCTCGGCACGAGCAGTACTTC	CASSRSGSRHEQYF
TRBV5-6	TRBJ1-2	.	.	TGTGCCAGCAGCCCTCCTGACAGCCTCTATGGCTACACCTTC	CASSPPDSLYGYTF
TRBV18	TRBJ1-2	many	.	TGTGCCAGCTCACCTCACAACTATGGCTACACCTTC	CASSPHNYGYTF
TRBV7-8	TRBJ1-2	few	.	TGTGCCAGCAGCCTTAGGGGAGGGGCTAACTATGGCTACACCTTC	CASSLRGGANYGYTF
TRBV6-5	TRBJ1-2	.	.	TGTGCCAGCAGCGTCTCAGGGAACTATGGCTACACCTTC	CASSVSGNYGYTF
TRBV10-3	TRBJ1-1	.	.	TGTGCCATCAGAACACAGGGTACGAACACTGAAGCTTTCTTT	CAIRTQGTNTEAFF